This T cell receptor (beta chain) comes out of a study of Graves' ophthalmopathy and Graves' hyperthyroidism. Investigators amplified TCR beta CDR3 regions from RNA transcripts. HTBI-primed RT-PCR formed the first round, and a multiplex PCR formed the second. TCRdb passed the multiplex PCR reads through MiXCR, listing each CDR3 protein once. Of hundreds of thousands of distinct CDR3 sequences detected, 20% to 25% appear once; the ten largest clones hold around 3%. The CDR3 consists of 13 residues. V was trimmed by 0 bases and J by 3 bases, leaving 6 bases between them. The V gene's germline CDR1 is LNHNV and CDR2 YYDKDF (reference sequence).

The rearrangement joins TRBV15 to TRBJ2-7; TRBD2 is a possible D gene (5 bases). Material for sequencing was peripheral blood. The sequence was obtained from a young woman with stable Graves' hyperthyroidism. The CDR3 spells CATSRERVYEQYF. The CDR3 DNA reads TGTGCCACCAGCAGAGAGAGGGTCTACGAGCAGTACTTC.